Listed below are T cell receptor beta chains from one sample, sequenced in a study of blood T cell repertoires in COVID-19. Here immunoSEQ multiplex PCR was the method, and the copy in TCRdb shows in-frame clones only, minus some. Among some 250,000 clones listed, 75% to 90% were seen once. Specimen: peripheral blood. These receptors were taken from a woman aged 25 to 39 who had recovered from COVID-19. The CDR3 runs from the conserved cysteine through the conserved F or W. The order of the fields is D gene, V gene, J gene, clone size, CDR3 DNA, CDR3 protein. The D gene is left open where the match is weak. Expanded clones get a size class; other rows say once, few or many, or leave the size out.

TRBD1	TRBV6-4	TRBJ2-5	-	TGTGCCAGCAGCCAAAGGGACAGGATGCAGGAGACCCAGTACTTC	CASSQRDRMQETQYF
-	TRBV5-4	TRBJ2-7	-	TGTGCCAGCAGCCTCACGGGGGTCACATACGAGCAGTACTTC	CASSLTGVTYEQYF
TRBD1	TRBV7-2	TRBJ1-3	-	TGTGCCAGCAGGCGGACAGGGGCTGGAAACACCATATATTTT	CASRRTGAGNTIYF
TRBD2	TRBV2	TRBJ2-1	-	TGTGCCAGCAGTGAATGGGGAGGGAATGAGCAGTTCTTC	CASSEWGGNEQFF
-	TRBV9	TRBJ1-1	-	TGTGCCAGCAGCGTAGATCTGAGGGTGACTGAAGCTTTCTTT	CASSVDLRVTEAFF
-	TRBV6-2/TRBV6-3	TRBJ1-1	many	TGTGCCAGCAGTTTTCGGTATCGGACGGACACAGACACTGAAGCTTTCTTT	CASSFRYRTDTDTEAFF
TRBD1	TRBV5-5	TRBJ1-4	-	TGTGCCAGCAGCTCTGGGACAGGGGCGGATGAAAAACTGTTTTTT	CASSSGTGADEKLFF
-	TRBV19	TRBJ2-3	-	TGTGCCAGTAGTGAGGGTCCCCGCACAGATACGCAGTATTTT	CASSEGPRTDTQYF
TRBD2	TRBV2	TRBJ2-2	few	TGTGCCGGCCGCCAGAGCGGGGGGACCACCGGGGAGCTGTTTTTT	CAGRQSGGTTGELFF
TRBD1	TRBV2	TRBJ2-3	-	TGTGCCAGCAGAACGGACAGGGGGCGACGTACAGATACGCAGTATTTT	CASRTDRGRRTDTQYF
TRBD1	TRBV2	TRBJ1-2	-	TGTGCCAGCAGGATACAGGGGGCGCTTGGTGGCTACACCTTC	CASRIQGALGGYTF
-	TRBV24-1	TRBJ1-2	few	TGTGCCACCAGTGATCCCCGACAGGCGAACTATGGCTACACCTTC	CATSDPRQANYGYTF
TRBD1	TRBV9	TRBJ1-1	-	TGTGCCAGCAGCGTAGATTCAGGACAGGGGGTGAGGTCTGAAGCTTTCTTT	CASSVDSGQGVRSEAFF
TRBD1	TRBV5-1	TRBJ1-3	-	TGCGCCAGCAGCTTGGGGACAGGGACTGGAAACACCATATATTTT	CASSLGTGTGNTIYF
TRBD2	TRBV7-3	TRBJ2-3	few	TGTGCCAGCAGCTTGGGACTAGCGGGGGTCACAGATACGCAGTATTTT	CASSLGLAGVTDTQYF
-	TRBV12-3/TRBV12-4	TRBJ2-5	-	TGTGCCAGCAGTTTCGACTCAGTAGAGACCCAGTACTTC	CASSFDSVETQYF
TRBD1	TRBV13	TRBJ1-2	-	TGTGCCAGCAGCCCAAACCGGGACAGGGATGATGGCTACACCTTC	CASSPNRDRDDGYTF
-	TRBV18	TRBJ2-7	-	TGTGCCCGCTCAGAACAGGGGGGGGGCTACGAGCAGTACTTC	CARSEQGGGYEQYF
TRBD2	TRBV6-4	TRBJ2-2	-	TGTGCCAGCAGGGGACTAGCGGGTACCGGGGAGCTGTTTTTT	CASRGLAGTGELFF
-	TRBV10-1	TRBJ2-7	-	TGCGCCGGTGTACAGAGCTCCTACGAGCAGTACTTC	CAGVQSSYEQYF
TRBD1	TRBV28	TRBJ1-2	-	TGTGCCAGCAATTTATCCCCCGGGGCAGGGGGTGGCTACACCTTC	CASNLSPGAGGGYTF
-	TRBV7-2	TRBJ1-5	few	TGTGCCAGCAGCTTATTGGGCAGGGGCAATCAGCCCCAGCATTTT	CASSLLGRGNQPQHF
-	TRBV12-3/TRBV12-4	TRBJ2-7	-	TGTGCCAGCAGTTTGCGTGGGCTGGGCGAGCAGTACTTC	CASSLRGLGEQYF
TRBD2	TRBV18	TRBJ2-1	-	TGTGCCAGCTCACCAAACCCTAGCGGCTACAATGAGCAGTTCTTC	CASSPNPSGYNEQFF
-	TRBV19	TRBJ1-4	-	TGTGCCAGTGCCCGGGGGGGCTCCTGGGAAAAACTGTTTTTT	CASARGGSWEKLFF